A single T cell receptor beta chain is shown here with its context. It lacks a known antigen. No quality values exist for individual bases; no much larger clone is one base distant. This specimen belongs to a study of response to subunit inactivated influenza vaccine (dated by TCRdb to the late 2010s). Study-level background: To follow how T cells responded to a trivalent subunit inactivated influenza vaccine, the researchers relied on deep quantitative profiling of the T cell receptor repertoire. Overall study results and their limits: The authors suggested that each seasonal influenza vaccination may recruit only a limited number of new T cells.

The germline V gene encodes CDR1 LGHNA and CDR2 YNFKEQ. V is shortened by 0 bases, J by 5 bases, and the region joining them spans 16 bases. Measured from the cysteine to the phenylalanine, the CDR3 is 16 residues long. Left in the record is the CDR3 DNA by itself, 48 bases read in frame from the first base. Libraries were made using RT-PCR. Sequenced on an Illumina HiSeq 2500. The raw public reads went through TCRdb reprocessing: fastp at Q25, MiXCR clone calling, in-frame beta chains kept. Rows matching on CDR3 protein sequence are summarized as one entry with the most common DNA and genes. The sample has more than 450,000 distinct CDR3 sequences on record, roughly 12% of them singletons. The ten largest clones take up approximately 9.9% of the sample. These sequences were also reported in another study, on T cells expressing NK-cell markers. As described in the second report: 5'RACE template switching, by which a universal primer site and unique molecular identifiers were added, was used to make TCR beta cDNA libraries. In sorted CD3+CD56+NKG2C+, CD3+CD56+NKG2C- and CD3+CD56-NKG2C+ T-cell subsets from 7 or 8 donors, TCR beta-chain repertoires were profiled. Seven of the eight sequenced donors were HCMV-seropositive and one was HCMV-seronegative. In several experiments an anti-gammadeltaTCR antibody was added to restrict sorting to alphabetaTCR-expressing T cells. In five to seven donors, the dominant CD3+CD56+NKG2C+ clonotypes were found to rank among the top 10 CD8+ clonotypes and to make up about 1.0-8% of CD8+ T cells. Those dominant clonotypes were again the most abundant among CD3+CD56-NKG2C+ cells in several donors, at roughly 25-60.1%. It remained unclear whether the expanded NKG2C-expressing T cell clones were specific for HCMV antigens. The eight sequenced donors were randomly selected healthy volunteers, three men and five women. HCMV-specific IgG was detected in serum with a commercial ELISA kit to determine HCMV serostatus. Ficoll density gradient centrifugation was used to isolate peripheral blood mononuclear cells from blood. Bulk peripheral blood T-cell repertoires were additionally sequenced from unsorted PBMC for about 6 donors. Synthesis of cDNA was primed from the TCR beta constant segment and was followed by two consecutive PCR amplification steps. Sequencing of the libraries produced 2 x 150 bp reads on Illumina HiSeq 2000/2500, MiSeq or NextSeq. MIGEC was used to demultiplex reads and group the reads by UMI, and MiTCR was used to assemble and quantify clonotypes. To exclude erroneous sequences, only TCR cDNA sequences supported by at least two reads were retained. Downstream repertoire analysis used the tcR package, and clonotypes were matched across fractions by CDR3 nucleotide sequence plus V segment. VDJmatch was used to annotate antigen specificity against VDJdb, with one amino acid substitution in CDR3 permitted.

The sequence derives from a man aged 45-65 years who received an inactivated influenza vaccine. Donor details come from another sample of the same person, matched by shared clones. The input for sequencing was PBMCs from blood, taken on the day of vaccination. Rearrangement joined TRBV4-2 to TRBJ2-5; 5 matching bases give a weak D call of TRBD1. The nucleotides read TGTGCCAGCAGCCAAGATCGGCAGGGCGGTGAGGAGACCCAGTACTTC. It translates to CASSQDRQGGEETQYF.